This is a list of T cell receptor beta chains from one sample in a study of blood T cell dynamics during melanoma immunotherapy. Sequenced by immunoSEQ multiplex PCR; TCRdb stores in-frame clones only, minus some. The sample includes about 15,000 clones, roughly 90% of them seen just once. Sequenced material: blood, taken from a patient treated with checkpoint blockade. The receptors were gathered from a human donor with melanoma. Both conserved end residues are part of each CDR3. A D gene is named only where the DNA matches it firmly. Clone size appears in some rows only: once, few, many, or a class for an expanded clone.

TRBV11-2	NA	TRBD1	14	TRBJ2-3	CASSRTGGTDTQYF	TGTGCCAGCAGCCGGACAGGGGGCACAGATACGCAGTATTTT
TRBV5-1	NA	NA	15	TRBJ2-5	CASSRSRGAGETQYF	TGCGCCAGCAGCCGGAGTCGGGGGGCCGGGGAGACCCAGTACTTC
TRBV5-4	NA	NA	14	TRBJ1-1	CASSLGQGITEAFF	TGTGCCAGCAGCTTGGGGCAGGGAATCACTGAAGCTTTCTTT
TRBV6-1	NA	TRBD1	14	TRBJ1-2	CASTGTGAKWGYTF	TGTGCCAGCACAGGGACAGGGGCGAAGTGGGGCTACACCTTC
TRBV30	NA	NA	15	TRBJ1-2	CAWSVSSQLPYGYTF	TGTGCCTGGAGTGTGAGTTCGCAGCTACCCTATGGCTACACCTTC
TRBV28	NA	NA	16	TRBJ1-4	CASSFVGQRPNEKLFF	TGTGCCAGCAGTTTCGTTGGACAGCGACCTAATGAAAAACTGTTTTTT
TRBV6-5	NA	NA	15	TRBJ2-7	CASSYSTRGSYEQYF	TGTGCCAGCAGTTACTCGACCAGGGGATCCTACGAGCAGTACTTC
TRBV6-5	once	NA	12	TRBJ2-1	CASSLGYNEQFF	TGTGCCAGCAGCTTAGGGTACAATGAGCAGTTCTTC
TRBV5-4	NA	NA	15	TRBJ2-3	CASSLQGRRTDTQYF	TGTGCCAGCAGCTTGCAGGGGAGGCGCACAGATACGCAGTATTTT
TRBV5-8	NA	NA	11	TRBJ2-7	CASSLFYEQYF	TGTGCCAGCAGCCTTTTCTACGAGCAGTACTTC
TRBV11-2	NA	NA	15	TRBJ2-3	CASSFLLGGSGTQYF	TGTGCCAGCAGCTTCTTACTAGGAGGGTCGGGTACGCAGTATTTT
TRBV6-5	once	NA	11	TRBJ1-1	CASSTLSEAFF	TGTGCCAGCAGCACACTCTCTGAAGCTTTCTTT
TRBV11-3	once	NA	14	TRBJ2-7	CASSSGGPLVEQYF	TGTGCCAGCAGTTCGGGGGGCCCCCTCGTTGAGCAGTACTTC
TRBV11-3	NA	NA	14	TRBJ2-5	CASSLYGGFETQYF	TGTGCCAGCAGTCTTTACGGGGGTTTCGAGACCCAGTACTTC
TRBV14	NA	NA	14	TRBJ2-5	CASSRRDMQETQYF	TGTGCCAGCAGTCGGAGGGACATGCAAGAGACCCAGTACTTC
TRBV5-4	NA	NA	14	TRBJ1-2	CASSNAGTNYGYTF	TGTGCCAGCAGCAACGCCGGGACAAACTATGGCTACACCTTC
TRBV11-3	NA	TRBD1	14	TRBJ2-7	CASSRDRGFREQYF	TGTGCCAGCAGTAGGGACAGGGGGTTTCGCGAGCAGTACTTC
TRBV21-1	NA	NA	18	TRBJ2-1	CASSKAAYGGGRAPEQFF	TGTGCCAGCAGCAAAGCAGCGTATGGGGGCGGGAGGGCCCCCGAGCAGTTCTTC
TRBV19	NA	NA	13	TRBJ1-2	CASKKGGGYGYTF	TGTGCCAGTAAGAAGGGGGGCGGCTATGGCTACACCTTC
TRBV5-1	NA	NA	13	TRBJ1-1	CASSHNMGTEAFF	TGCGCCAGCAGCCATAACATGGGGACTGAAGCTTTCTTT
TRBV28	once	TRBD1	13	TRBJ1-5	CASSETGNQPQHF	TGTGCCAGCAGTGAGACAGGGAATCAGCCCCAGCATTTT
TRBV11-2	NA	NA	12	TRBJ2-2	CASSLEVGELFF	TGTGCCAGCAGCTTAGAGGTCGGGGAGCTGTTTTTT
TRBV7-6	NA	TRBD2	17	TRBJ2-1	CASSLGLAGATYNEQFF	TGTGCCAGCAGCTTAGGGCTAGCGGGGGCCACCTACAATGAGCAGTTCTTC
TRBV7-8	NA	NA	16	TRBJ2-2	CASSLLGQGNTGELFF	TGTGCCAGCAGCTTACTTGGGCAGGGGAACACCGGGGAGCTGTTTTTT
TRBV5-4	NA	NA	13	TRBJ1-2	CASSLGASYGYTF	TGTGCCAGCAGCTTGGGGGCGTCATATGGCTACACCTTC
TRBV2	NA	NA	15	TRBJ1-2	CASSEVTSGGYGYTF	TGTGCCAGCAGTGAAGTAACCTCTGGGGGCTATGGCTACACCTTC
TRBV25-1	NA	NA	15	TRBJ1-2	CASTGRGAFSYGYTF	TGTGCCAGCACTGGTAGGGGGGCGTTTAGCTATGGCTACACCTTC
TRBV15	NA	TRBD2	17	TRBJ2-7	CATSRASGRPRSYEQYF	TGTGCCACCAGCAGAGCTAGCGGGAGGCCCAGATCCTACGAGCAGTACTTC
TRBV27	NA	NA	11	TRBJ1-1	CASSRRGEAFF	TGTGCCAGCAGCCGCAGGGGCGAAGCTTTCTTT
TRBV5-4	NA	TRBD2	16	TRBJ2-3	CASSSHSGSSTDTQYF	TGTGCCAGCAGCTCCCATAGCGGGTCCAGCACAGATACGCAGTATTTT
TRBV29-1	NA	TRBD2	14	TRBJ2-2	CSGRLAGADGELFF	TGCAGCGGTAGACTAGCGGGAGCGGACGGGGAGCTGTTTTTT
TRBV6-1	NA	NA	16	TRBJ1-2	CASSGLTGFGLYGYTF	TGTGCCAGCAGTGGGTTAACGGGTTTTGGCCTCTATGGCTACACCTTC
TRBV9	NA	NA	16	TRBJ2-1	CASSSLGASSYNEQFF	TGTGCCAGCAGCTCTCTCGGGGCAAGCTCCTACAATGAGCAGTTCTTC
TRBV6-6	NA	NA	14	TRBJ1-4	CASSSAGASEKLFF	TGTGCCAGCTCGAGCGCGGGGGCGAGTGAAAAACTGTTTTTT
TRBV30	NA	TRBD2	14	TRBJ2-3	CAWSVGVAGDTQYF	TGTGCCTGGAGTGTAGGGGTAGCGGGGGATACGCAGTATTTT